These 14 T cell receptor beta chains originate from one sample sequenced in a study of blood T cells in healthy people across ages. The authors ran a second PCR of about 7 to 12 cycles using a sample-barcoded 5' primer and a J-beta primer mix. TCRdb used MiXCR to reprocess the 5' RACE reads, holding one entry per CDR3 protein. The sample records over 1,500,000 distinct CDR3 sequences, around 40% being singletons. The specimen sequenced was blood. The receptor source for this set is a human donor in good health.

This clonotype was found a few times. CDR3 protein: CASSLGFDTEAFF. In DNA, the CDR3 is TGTGCCAGCAGCTTAGGCTTTGACACTGAAGCTTTCTTT. The chain recombines TRBV7-6 with TRBJ1-1; D gene uncertain. Looked up from germline, CDR1 is SGHVS and CDR2 is FNYEAQ. Trimming stripped 1 base from V and 3 bases from J, with 6 bases between. The CDR3 runs 13 residues.

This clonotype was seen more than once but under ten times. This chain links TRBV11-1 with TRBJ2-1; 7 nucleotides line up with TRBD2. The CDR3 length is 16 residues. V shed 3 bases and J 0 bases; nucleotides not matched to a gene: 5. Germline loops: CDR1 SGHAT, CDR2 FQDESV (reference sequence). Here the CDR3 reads CASSFRSGASYNEQFF. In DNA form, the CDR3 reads TGTGCCAGCAGCTTTAGGAGCGGGGCCTCCTACAATGAGCAGTTCTTC.

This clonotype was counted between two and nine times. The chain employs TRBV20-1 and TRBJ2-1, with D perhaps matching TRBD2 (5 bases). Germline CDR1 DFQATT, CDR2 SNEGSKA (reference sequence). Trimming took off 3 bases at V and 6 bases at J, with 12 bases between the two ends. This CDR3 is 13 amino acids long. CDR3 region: CSASWGVSNEQFF. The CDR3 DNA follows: TGCAGTGCTAGCTGGGGAGTCAGCAATGAGCAGTTCTTC.

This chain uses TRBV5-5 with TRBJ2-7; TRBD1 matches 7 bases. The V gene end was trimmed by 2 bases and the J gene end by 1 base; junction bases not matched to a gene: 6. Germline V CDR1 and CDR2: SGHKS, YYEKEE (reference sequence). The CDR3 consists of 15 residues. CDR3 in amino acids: CASSFTPGQSYEQYF. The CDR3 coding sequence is TGTGCCAGCAGCTTCACGCCGGGACAGTCCTACGAGCAGTACTTC.

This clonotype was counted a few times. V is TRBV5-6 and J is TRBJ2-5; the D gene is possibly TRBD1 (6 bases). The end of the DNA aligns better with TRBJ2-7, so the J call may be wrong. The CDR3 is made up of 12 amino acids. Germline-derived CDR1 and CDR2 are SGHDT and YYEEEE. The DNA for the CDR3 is TGTGCCAGCAGCCTCGGACAGTTCGAGCAGTACTTC. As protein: CASSLGQFEQYF.

In nucleotides, the CDR3 is TGTGCCAGCACCCCATTCATAGAGGGTACATACAATGAGCAGTTCTTC. Residues: CASTPFIEGTYNEQFF. The chain employs TRBV6-5 and TRBJ2-1; D might be TRBD2 (5 bases). V lost 7 bases and J lost 4, with 20 bases in between. Germline CDR1 reads MNHEY; CDR2 reads SVGAGI. CDR3 length: 16 amino acids.

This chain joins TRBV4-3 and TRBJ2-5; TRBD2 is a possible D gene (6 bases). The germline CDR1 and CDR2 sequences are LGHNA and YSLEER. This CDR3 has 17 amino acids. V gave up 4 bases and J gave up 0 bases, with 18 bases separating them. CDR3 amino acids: CASSRGAGGGDQETQYF. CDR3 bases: TGCGCCAGCAGCCGAGGCGCGGGTGGAGGGGACCAAGAGACCCAGTACTTC.

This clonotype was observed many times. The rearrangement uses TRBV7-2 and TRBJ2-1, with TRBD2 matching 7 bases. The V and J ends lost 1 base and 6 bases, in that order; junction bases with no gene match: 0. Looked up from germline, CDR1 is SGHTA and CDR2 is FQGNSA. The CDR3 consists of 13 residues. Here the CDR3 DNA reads TGTGCCAGCAGCTTAGGACTAGCCAATGAGCAGTTCTTC. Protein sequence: CASSLGLANEQFF.

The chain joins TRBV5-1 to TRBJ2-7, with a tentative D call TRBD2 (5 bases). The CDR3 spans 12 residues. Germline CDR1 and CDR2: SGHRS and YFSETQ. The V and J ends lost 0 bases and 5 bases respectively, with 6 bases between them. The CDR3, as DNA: TGCGCCAGCAGCTTGGAGGAGGACGAGCAGTACTTC. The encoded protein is CASSLEEDEQYF. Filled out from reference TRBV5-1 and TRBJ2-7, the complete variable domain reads KAGVTQTPRYLIKTRGQQVTLSCSPISGHRSVSWYQQTPGQGLQFLFEYFSETQRNKGNFPGRFSGRQFSNSRSEMNVSTLELGDSALYLCASSLEEDEQYFGPGTRLTVT.

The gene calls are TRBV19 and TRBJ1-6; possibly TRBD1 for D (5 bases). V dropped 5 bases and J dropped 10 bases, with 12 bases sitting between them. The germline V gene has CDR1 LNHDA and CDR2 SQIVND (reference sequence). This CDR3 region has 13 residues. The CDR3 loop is CASSQDSGSPLHF. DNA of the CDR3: TGTGCCAGTAGTCAAGACAGCGGATCACCCCTCCACTTT.

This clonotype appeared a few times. CDR3 sequence reads: CASTFNDGSSYEQYF. The CDR3 coding sequence is TGTGCCAGCACCTTTAATGACGGGAGCTCCTACGAGCAGTACTTC. V gene TRBV28 combines with J gene TRBJ2-7; possibly TRBD2 for D (6 bases). The germline gives CDR1 MDHEN, CDR2 SYDVKM. Trimming pared 7 bases from V and 0 bases from J, leaving 16 bases between. The CDR3 consists of 15 residues.

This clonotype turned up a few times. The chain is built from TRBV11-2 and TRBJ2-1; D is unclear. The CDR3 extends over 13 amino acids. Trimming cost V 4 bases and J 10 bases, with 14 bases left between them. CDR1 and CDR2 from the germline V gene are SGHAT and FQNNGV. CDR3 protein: CASSWGGAHEQFF. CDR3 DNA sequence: TGTGCCAGCAGCTGGGGTGGAGCTCACGAGCAGTTCTTC.

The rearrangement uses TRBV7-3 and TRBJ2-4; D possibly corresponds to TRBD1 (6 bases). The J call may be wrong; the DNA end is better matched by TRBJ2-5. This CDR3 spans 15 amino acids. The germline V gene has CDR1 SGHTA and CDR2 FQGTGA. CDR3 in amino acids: CASSLNTGFVETQYF. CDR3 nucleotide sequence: TGTGCCAGCAGCTTGAACACAGGGTTTGTAGAGACCCAGTACTTC.

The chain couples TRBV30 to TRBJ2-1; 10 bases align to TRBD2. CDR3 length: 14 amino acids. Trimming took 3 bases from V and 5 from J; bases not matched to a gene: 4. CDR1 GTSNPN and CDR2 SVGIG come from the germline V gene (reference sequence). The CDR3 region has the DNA TGTGCCTGGAGGCAAGCGGGGGGGAACAATGAGCAGTTCTTC. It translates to CAWRQAGGNNEQFF.